This note documents a single T cell receptor beta chain sequence. It lacks a known antigen. Base qualities are not at hand, and no much larger clone is one base apart. Other DNA sequences within the sample encode an identical CDR3. The CDR3, from cysteine to phenylalanine, totals 15 residues. Here the CDR3 DNA is all that survives: 45 bases in frame from base 1. Germline trimming: 0 bases from V, 3 bases from J; junction bases outside gene matches: 5. Sequences MNHEY (CDR1) and SVGAGI (CDR2) are obtained from the germline V gene. CD8 naive samples consisted of CD45RO-negative cells that were positively selected for CCR7, yielding a CD45RA+CCR7+ population without TemRA cells. Healthy HIV-negative adults with no recently reported acute infections or vaccinations were included as donors. Every donor was a Caucasian adult residing in Nashville, Tennessee, USA. Blood was obtained by leukapheresis, after which PBMCs were separated by Ficoll-Histopaque density gradient centrifugation and cryopreserved in liquid nitrogen vapor phase. Analytical flow cytometry was used to check the purity and quantity of every magnetically sorted T cell population. From each sorted fraction, genomic DNA was isolated and quantified by UV absorbance on a Nanodrop 2000c.

Using the deep immunoSEQ assay, multiplex PCR amplified TCR CDR3 regions from genomic DNA. For each cell subset, the extracted genomic DNA was distributed evenly across all wells of several immunoSEQ 96-well plates, and each plate served as one replicate. For sorted subsets, approximately 210 ng of genomic DNA, equivalent to 25,000 to 35,000 T cell genomes, went into each replicate PCR. The purified libraries were quantified using a Qubit 3.0 fluorometer, sized with a Bioanalyzer 2100, and then quantified again using the KAPA Library Quantification kit. A separate single-read 150-cycle Illumina NextSeq 550 flow cell was used to sequence each immunoSEQ 96-well plate. In the source study's methods: Because only junctional sequences without quality scores were contained in the immunoSEQ output, filtering matching that applied to full-length reads could not be performed. Sequences were annotated with PyIR, a Python wrapper for IgBLAST v1.9, and V/J genes and CDR3 were assigned using IMGT germline references. Reads were filtered out if the reads had weak V/J assignments (E-value above 1e-6), no CDR3, stop codons, out-of-frame junctions, or ambiguous translated residues. A V3J clonotype was defined by an identical inferred V gene, J gene, and CDR3 amino acid sequence. The percentage overlap between two repertoires was calculated by dividing the number of shared unique clonotypes by the size of the smaller repertoire. RTK rarefaction, the Chao1 estimator, and Recon v2.1 estimates of unobserved clonotypes were used to assess repertoire richness. Generation probabilities for all TCRbeta clonotypes obtained by the gDNA method from a handful of donors were computed using OLGA. As stored in TCRdb, this immuneACCESS dataset retains in-frame rearrangements with V and J assigned. A fraction of the clones does not appear; measured against another copy, unresolved V genes explain less than half of the discrepancy, and the remainder lacks a known reason. V and J calls and clone size are copied from that table; D and trimming were computed from the DNA. This sample gives about 2,100,000 clones in total; more than 85% of them show up just once. The top ten clones comprise under 2% of the sample.

This record belongs to a study of shared clonotypes between healthy human individuals (dated by TCRdb to 2018 to 2021). Context from the whole study: A couple of women and three men aged 18 to 49 years were included in the cohort. Each donor's leukapheresis produced roughly between roughly 0.85 and 9.5 billion PBMCs. For each donor, three plates each were used for CD4 naive and CD4 memory, two plates were used for CD8 naive, and one plate was used for CD8 memory. To estimate repertoire size and how much clonotype sharing occurs between individuals, the study deeply sequenced the blood TCR repertoires of about five healthy adults. To increase sequencing depth and limit assay-specific biases, TCR repertoire library preparation and sequencing were carried out by different laboratories using diverse techniques.

Overall study results and their limits: Across a few donors, approximately 4.6% of naive CD4, around 3.5% of naive CD8, about 2.3% of memory CD4, and approximately 0.42% of memory CD8 clonotypes were shared. Rarefaction of sorted-subset datasets indicated incomplete sequencing despite the large sequencing depth. Naive subsets generally had larger estimated clonotype richness than memory subsets. Only blood was sampled, and tissue TCR repertoires likely differ from those in blood. Because the study included only a small number of donors, the genetic and exposure-history diversity represented was limited. Compared with non-shared clonotypes, clonotypes shared by all four sorted-subset donors had higher generation probabilities. Pairwise subsampling led to the expectation that sequencing depth would affect the degree of clonotype sharing among donors.

The V and J segments used are TRBV6-5 and TRBJ2-7; TRBD1 aligns with 7 central bases. The sample was naive CD8+ T cells from PBMCs. The sample's cell subset or site label is to be understood as: CD45RA+CCR7+. The TCR comes from a young man in good health. Some clones in this sample may be carry-over from other donors' samples. This receptor carries the CDR3 CASSYSRAGGYEQYF. The nucleotides read TGTGCCAGCAGTTACTCGAGGGCAGGGGGCTACGAGCAGTACTTC.